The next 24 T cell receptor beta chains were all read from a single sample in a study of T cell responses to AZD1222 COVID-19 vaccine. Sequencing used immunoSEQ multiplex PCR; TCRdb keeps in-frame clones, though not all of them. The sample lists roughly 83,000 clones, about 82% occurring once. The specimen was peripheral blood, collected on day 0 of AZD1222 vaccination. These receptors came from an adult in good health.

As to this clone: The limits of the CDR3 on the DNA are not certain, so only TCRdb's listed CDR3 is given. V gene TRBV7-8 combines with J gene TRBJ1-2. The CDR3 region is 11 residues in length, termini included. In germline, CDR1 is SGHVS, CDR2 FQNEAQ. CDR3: CASSRVGRGTF.

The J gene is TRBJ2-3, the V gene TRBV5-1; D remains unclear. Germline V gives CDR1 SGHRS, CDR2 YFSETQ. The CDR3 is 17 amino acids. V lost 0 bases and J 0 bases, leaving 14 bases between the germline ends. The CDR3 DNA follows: TGCGCCAGCAGCTTGGACCCTGGAAGACGAAGCACAGATACGCAGTATTTT. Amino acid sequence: CASSLDPGRRSTDTQYF.

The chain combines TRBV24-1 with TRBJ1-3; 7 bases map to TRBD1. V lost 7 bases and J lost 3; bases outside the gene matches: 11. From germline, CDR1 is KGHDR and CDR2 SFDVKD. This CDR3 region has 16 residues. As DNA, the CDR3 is TGTGCCACCAGAGGAGACAGGGATAACAGTGGAAACACCATATATTTT. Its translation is CATRGDRDNSGNTIYF.

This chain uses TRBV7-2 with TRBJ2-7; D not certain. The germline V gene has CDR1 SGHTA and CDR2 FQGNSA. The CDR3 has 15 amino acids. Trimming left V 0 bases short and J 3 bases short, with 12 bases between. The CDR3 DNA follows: TGTGCCAGCAGCTTAGCGTTAGGAGCAGACTACGAGCAGTACTTC. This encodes CASSLALGADYEQYF.

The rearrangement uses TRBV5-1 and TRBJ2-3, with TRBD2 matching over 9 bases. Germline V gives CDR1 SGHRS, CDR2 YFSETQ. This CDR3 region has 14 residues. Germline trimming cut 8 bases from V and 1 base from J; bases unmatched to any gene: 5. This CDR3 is CASMLAGGTDTQYF. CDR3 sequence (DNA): TGCGCCAGTATGTTAGCGGGGGGCACAGATACGCAGTATTTT.

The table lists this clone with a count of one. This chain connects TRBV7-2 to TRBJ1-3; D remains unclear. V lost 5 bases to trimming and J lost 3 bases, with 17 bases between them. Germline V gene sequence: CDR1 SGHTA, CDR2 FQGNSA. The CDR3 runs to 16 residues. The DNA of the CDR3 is TGTGCCAGCAGCCCCCGGGCCAGGCAGCTTGGAAACACCATATATTTT. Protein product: CASSPRARQLGNTIYF.

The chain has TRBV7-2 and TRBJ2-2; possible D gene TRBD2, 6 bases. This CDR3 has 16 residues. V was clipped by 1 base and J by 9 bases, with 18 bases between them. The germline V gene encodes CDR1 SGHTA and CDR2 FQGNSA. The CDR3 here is CASSLDGLRGPRELFF. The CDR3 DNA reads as TGTGCCAGCAGCTTAGACGGACTAAGAGGACCCCGGGAGCTGTTTTTT.

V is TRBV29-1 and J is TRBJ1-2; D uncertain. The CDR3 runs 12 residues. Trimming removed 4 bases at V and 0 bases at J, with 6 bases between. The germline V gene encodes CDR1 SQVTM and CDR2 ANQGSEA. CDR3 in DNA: TGCAGCGTTGGGCAGTCTAACTATGGCTACACCTTC. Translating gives CSVGQSNYGYTF.

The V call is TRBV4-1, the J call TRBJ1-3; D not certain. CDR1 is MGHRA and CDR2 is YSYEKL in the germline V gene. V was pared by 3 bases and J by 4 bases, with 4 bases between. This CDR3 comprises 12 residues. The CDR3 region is CASSQTGNTIYF. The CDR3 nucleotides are TGCGCCAGCAGCCAGACGGGAAACACCATATATTTT.

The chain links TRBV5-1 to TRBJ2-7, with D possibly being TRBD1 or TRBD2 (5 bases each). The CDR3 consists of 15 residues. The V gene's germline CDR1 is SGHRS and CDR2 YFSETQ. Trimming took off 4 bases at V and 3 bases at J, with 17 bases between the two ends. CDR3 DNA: TGCGCCAGCAGCGACGGACGGGGCTTTGGCTACGAGCAGTACTTC. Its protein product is CASSDGRGFGYEQYF.

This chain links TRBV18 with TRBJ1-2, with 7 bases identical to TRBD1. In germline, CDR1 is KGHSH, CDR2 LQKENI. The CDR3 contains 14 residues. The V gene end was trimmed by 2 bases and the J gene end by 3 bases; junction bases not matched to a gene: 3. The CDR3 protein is CASSPIGQDYGYTF. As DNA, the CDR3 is TGTGCCAGCTCACCAATCGGACAGGACTATGGCTACACCTTC.

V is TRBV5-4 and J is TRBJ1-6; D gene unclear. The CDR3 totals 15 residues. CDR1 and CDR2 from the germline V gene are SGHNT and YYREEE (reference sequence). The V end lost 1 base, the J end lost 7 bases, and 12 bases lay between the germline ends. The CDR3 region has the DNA TGTGCCAGCAGCTTGCAAGGGCAGATAAATTCACCCCTCCACTTT. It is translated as CASSLQGQINSPLHF. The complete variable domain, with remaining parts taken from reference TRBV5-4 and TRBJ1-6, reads ETGVTQSPTHLIKTRGQQVTLRCSSQSGHNTVSWYQQALGQGPQFIFQYYREEENGRGNFPPRFSGLQFPNYSSELNVNALELDDSALYLCASSLQGQINSPLHFGNGTRLTVT.

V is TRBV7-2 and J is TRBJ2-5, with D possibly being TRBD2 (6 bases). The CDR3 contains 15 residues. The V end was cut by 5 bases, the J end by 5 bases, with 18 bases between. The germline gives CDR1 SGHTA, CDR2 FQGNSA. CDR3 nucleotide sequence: TGTGCCAGCAGCCAAATGGTAACGGGAGTCGAGACCCAGTACTTC. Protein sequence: CASSQMVTGVETQYF.

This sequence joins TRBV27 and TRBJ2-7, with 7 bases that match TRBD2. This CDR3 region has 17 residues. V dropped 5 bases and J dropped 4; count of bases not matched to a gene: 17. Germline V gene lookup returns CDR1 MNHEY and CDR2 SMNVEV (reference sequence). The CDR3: CASSPTTPGLADYEQYF. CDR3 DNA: TGTGCCAGCAGTCCCACCACCCCGGGGCTAGCGGATTACGAGCAGTACTTC.

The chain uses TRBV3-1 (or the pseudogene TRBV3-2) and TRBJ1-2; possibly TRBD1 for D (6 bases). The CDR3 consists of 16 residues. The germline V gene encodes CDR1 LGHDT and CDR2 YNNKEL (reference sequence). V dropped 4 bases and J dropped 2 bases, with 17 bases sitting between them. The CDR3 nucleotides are TGTGCCAGCAGCCGTGGGACACTCGAGTGGAACTATGGCTACACCTTC. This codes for CASSRGTLEWNYGYTF.

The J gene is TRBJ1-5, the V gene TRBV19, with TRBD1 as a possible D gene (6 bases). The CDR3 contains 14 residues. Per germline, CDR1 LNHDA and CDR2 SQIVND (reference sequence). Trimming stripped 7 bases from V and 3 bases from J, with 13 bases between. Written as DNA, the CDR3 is TGTGCCAGTATGGGGGGCACGGACAATCAGCCCCAGCATTTT. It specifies CASMGGTDNQPQHF.

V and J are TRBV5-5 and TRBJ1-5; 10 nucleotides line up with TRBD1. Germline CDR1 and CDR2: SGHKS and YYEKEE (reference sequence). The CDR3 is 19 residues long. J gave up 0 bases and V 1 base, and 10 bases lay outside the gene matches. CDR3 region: CASSLRGTGVSYSNQPQHF. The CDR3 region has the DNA TGTGCCAGCAGCTTGAGGGGGACAGGGGTCTCCTATAGCAATCAGCCCCAGCATTTT.

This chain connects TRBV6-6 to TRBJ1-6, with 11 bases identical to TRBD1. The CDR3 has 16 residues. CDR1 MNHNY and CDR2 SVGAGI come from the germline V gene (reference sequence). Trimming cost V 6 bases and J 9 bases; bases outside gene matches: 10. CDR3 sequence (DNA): TGTGCCAGCAGGCCGGGACAGGGGGAGGTCGCTTCACCCCTCCACTTT. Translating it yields CASRPGQGEVASPLHF.

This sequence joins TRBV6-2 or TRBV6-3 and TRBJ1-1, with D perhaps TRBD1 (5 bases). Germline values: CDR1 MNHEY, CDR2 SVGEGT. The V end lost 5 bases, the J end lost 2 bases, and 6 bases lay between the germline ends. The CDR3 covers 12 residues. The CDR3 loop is CASSTGNTEAFF. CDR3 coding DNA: TGTGCCAGCAGTACAGGTAACACTGAAGCTTTCTTT.

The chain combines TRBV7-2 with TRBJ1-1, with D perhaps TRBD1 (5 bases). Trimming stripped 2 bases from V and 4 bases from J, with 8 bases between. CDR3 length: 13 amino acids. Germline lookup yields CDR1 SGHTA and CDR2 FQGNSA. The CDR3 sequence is CASSLWGGTEAFF. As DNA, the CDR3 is TGTGCCAGCAGCTTATGGGGGGGCACTGAAGCTTTCTTT.

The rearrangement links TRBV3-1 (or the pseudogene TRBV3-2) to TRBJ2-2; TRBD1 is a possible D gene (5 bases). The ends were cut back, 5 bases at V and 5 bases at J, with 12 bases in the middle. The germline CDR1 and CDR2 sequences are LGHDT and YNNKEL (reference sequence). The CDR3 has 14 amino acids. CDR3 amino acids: CASSSGLSTGELFF. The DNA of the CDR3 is TGTGCCAGCAGCTCAGGGCTTTCTACCGGGGAGCTGTTTTTT.

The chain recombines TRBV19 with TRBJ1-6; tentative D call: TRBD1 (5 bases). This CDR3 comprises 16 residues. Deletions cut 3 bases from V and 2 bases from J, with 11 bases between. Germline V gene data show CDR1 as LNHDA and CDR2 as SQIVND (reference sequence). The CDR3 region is CASSMTGVTYNSPLHF. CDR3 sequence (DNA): TGTGCCAGTAGTATGACGGGGGTGACCTATAATTCACCCCTCCACTTT.

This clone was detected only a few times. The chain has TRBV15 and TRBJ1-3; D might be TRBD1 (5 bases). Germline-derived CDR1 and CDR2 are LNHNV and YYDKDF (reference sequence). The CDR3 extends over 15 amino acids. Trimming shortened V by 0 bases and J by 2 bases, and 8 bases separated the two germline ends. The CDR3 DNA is TGTGCCACCAGCAGAGAGGGCAGGGCTGGAAACACCATATATTTT. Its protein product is CATSREGRAGNTIYF.

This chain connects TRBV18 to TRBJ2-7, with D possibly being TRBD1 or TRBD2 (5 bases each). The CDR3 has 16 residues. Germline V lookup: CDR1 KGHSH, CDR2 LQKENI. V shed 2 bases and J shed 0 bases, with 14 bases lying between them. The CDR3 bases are TGTGCCAGCTCACCAGCTAGATCAGGGAGCTCCTACGAGCAGTACTTC. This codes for CASSPARSGSSYEQYF.